Listed below are T cell receptor beta chains from one sample, sequenced in a study of blood T cell repertoires in COVID-19. TCRdb's table, derived via immunoSEQ multiplex PCR, lists solely in-frame clones and lacks some. This sample carries around 370,000 clones, around 90% of them seen once, and the ten largest clones take more than 3%. Sequences were obtained from peripheral blood. Receptor source: a young woman who had recovered from COVID-19. The CDR3 runs from the conserved cysteine through the conserved F or W. D genes are given only for firm matches. Clone size is stated in some rows and not others, as once, few, many or a class when expanded.

d_call,v_call,j_call,clone_size,cdr3_aa,cdr3_nt
TRBD2,TRBV24-1,TRBJ2-1,NA,CATSDWGLADSSYNEQFF,TGTGCCACCAGTGATTGGGGACTAGCGGATAGCTCCTACAATGAGCAGTTCTTC
TRBD2,TRBV7-2,TRBJ2-1,NA,CASSLTLAGTRRSYNEQFF,TGTGCCAGCAGCTTAACCCTAGCGGGCACCCGGCGCTCCTACAATGAGCAGTTCTTC
TRBD2,TRBV30,TRBJ2-3,few,CAWSAPTSGATDTQYF,TGTGCCTGGAGTGCCCCGACTAGCGGGGCGACAGATACGCAGTATTTT
NA,TRBV7-2,TRBJ2-1,NA,CASSLRAARMSSYNEQFF,TGTGCCAGCAGCTTGCGAGCGGCCCGGATGAGCTCCTACAATGAGCAGTTCTTC
TRBD2,TRBV7-2,TRBJ2-3,NA,CASRLAGAATDTQYF,TGTGCCAGCAGATTAGCGGGAGCGGCGACAGATACGCAGTATTTT
TRBD1,TRBV2,TRBJ1-2,NA,CASSEPQGQGAFYGYTF,TGTGCCAGCAGTGAACCCCAAGGGCAGGGGGCGTTCTATGGCTACACCTTC
TRBD1,TRBV9,TRBJ1-1,few,CASSVADRGWSEAFF,TGTGCCAGCAGCGTAGCCGACAGGGGGTGGTCTGAAGCTTTCTTT
NA,TRBV5-8,TRBJ1-5,NA,CASSRSGTLNQPQHF,TGTGCCAGCAGCCGAAGCGGGACTTTGAATCAGCCCCAGCATTTT
TRBD2,TRBV7-2,TRBJ2-1,NA,CASSLILAGTGEQFF,TGTGCCAGCAGCTTAATACTAGCGGGAACCGGTGAGCAGTTCTTC
NA,TRBV24-1,TRBJ2-3,NA,CATGVTGTDTQYF,TGTGCCACCGGTGTAACCGGGACAGATACGCAGTATTTT
NA,TRBV11-3,TRBJ2-3,NA,CASSLVADTQYF,TGTGCCAGCAGCTTAGTCGCAGATACGCAGTATTTT
NA,TRBV18,TRBJ1-4,NA,CASSPGHGLNEKLFF,TGTGCCAGCTCACCCGGACACGGACTAAATGAAAAACTGTTTTTT
TRBD1,TRBV29-1,TRBJ2-1,NA,CSAKGQPPYNEQFF,TGCAGCGCAAAGGGACAGCCCCCCTACAATGAGCAGTTCTTC
NA,TRBV29-1,TRBJ1-1,few,CSVVWGGGTEAFF,TGCAGCGTTGTGTGGGGGGGAGGCACTGAAGCTTTCTTT
NA,TRBV10-1,TRBJ1-4,NA,CASSGSGVKKLFF,TGCGCCAGCAGTGGGAGCGGGGTGAAAAAACTGTTTTTT
TRBD2,TRBV9,TRBJ2-2,NA,CASSTGLAGNTGELFF,TGTGCCAGCAGCACCGGACTAGCGGGGAACACCGGGGAGCTGTTTTTT
TRBD2,TRBV10-3,TRBJ2-3,NA,CAIKEGIAGGQDTQYF,TGTGCCATCAAGGAGGGAATAGCGGGAGGCCAAGATACGCAGTATTTT